These 15 T cell receptor beta chains were sequenced from one sample in a study of blood T cells in healthy people across ages. Using a J-beta primer mix together with a sample-barcoded 5' primer, a second PCR was run for roughly 6 to 11 cycles. Via MiXCR, TCRdb re-called the 5' RACE reads, giving one row per CDR3 protein. The table shows about 1.7 million distinct CDR3 sequences, with 28% occurring only once. Specimen: blood. These receptors all come from a woman in her thirties in good health.

This clonotype has just a few counts. The chain links TRBV10-3 to TRBJ2-5; either TRBD1 or TRBD2 may fit D (5 bases each). CDR3 size: 16 residues. V lost 2 bases and J 0 bases, leaving 13 bases between the germline ends. Germline CDR1 reads ENHRY; CDR2 reads SYGVKD. In DNA form, the CDR3 reads TGTGCCATCAGTGAGAATAGGGGAGAGGACCAAGAGACCCAGTACTTC. Residues: CAISENRGEDQETQYF.

V gene TRBV20-1 combines with J gene TRBJ2-1, with 7 bases aligning to TRBD1. The J segment lost 10 bases and the V segment lost 4 bases, leaving 1 base of the junction unmatched. This CDR3 contains 10 residues. Per germline, CDR1 DFQATT and CDR2 SNEGSKA (reference sequence). The CDR3 region has the DNA TGCAGTGCTACACAGGGGGAGCAGTTCTTC. Encoded protein: CSATQGEQFF.

The chain carries TRBV25-1 and TRBJ2-5; D is possibly TRBD1 (6 bases). The V gene's germline CDR1 is MGHDK and CDR2 SYGVNS. V lost 4 bases and J lost 11, with 14 bases in between. This CDR3 has 12 residues. CDR3 sequence: CASSVQAGEQYF. The CDR3 DNA follows: TGTGCCAGCAGTGTACAAGCAGGGGAGCAGTACTTC.

This clonotype showed up just a few times. J is TRBJ1-1 and V is TRBV7-9; D gene uncertain. This CDR3 has 14 amino acids. CDR1 SEHNR and CDR2 FQNEAQ come from the germline V gene (reference sequence). Trimming removed 5 bases at V and 1 base at J, with 11 bases between. The chain's CDR3 is CASSADRWNTEAFF. The CDR3 nucleotides are TGTGCCAGCAGCGCCGATCGTTGGAACACTGAAGCTTTCTTT.

This clonotype was seen a handful of times. The chain links TRBV7-2 to TRBJ1-2, with 7 bases fitting TRBD1. Germline V lookup: CDR1 SGHTA, CDR2 FQGNSA. CDR3 length: 13 amino acids. V shed 9 bases, J shed 6 bases, and the junction held 10 bases outside the gene matches. The CDR3 DNA sequence: TGTGCCAGAAGTTCGGGAGGGGGCAATGGCTACACCTTC. It translates to CARSSGGGNGYTF.

This clonotype has ten or more counts. J is TRBJ2-5 and V is TRBV12-3 or TRBV12-4, with 10 bases matching TRBD1. CDR3 size: 14 residues. The trim removed 3 bases at V and 5 bases at J, leaving 3 bases unmatched. CDR3 sequence: CASSFGGQGETQYF. The DNA for the CDR3 is TGTGCCAGCAGTTTCGGGGGACAGGGGGAGACCCAGTACTTC.

Regarding this clonotype: Compared with germline, one end of the junction differs, possibly owing to a read error. The gene calls are TRBV7-3 and TRBJ2-7; 10 bases are shared with TRBD1. Germline assignment: CDR1 SGHTA and CDR2 FQGTGA. CDR3 length: 14 residues. This CDR3 is CASGLTGQGYEQYF. The CDR3 DNA reads as TGTGCCAGCGGCTTAACGGGACAGGGGTACGAGCAGTACTTC.

This chain connects TRBV7-9 to TRBJ2-5; D call uncertain. The J call may be mistaken, given a closer DNA end match to TRBJ2-7. CDR1 and CDR2 (germline): SEHNR, FQNEAQ (reference sequence). The CDR3 covers 13 residues. As DNA, the CDR3 is TGTGCCAGCAGCACGCTAGGGAACTACGAGCAGTACTTC. Its protein product is CASSTLGNYEQYF.

This clonotype was observed a handful of times. The CDR3 spells CSAGERNTEAFF. CDR3 bases: TGCAGCGCAGGGGAGAGGAACACTGAAGCTTTCTTT. The chain carries TRBV29-1 and TRBJ1-1; possibly TRBD1 for D (6 bases). Germline V CDR1 and CDR2: SQVTM, ANQGSEA. CDR3 length equals 12 residues. V was cut by 7 bases and J by 1 base, with 10 bases left in between.

This chain connects TRBV6-6 to TRBJ2-3; maybe TRBD1 (6 bases). Trimming shortened V by 5 bases and J by 0 bases, and 15 bases separated the two germline ends. This CDR3 region has 16 residues. CDR1 MNHNY and CDR2 SVGAGI come from the germline V gene (reference sequence). The CDR3 sequence is CASSGEPGHSTDTQYF. The DNA of the CDR3 is TGTGCCAGCAGTGGTGAACCGGGACATAGCACAGATACGCAGTATTTT.

This clonotype was seen a few times. The chain recombines TRBV20-1 with TRBJ2-7; 8 nucleotides match TRBD2. Germline loops: CDR1 DFQATT, CDR2 SNEGSKA (reference sequence). This CDR3 region has 13 residues. With V trimmed by 6 bases and J by 6 bases, 10 bases remained unmatched. The CDR3 DNA follows: TGCAGTGCGGAGGGACTAGGCCAGGTCGAGCAGTACTTC. Protein sequence: CSAEGLGQVEQYF.

This clonotype came up many times. This chain connects TRBV4-1 to TRBJ2-5; no clear D gene. The CDR3 totals 14 residues. CDR1 is MGHRA, CDR2 YSYEKL, per germline. V was clipped by 1 base and J by 5 bases, with 11 bases between them. CDR3 region: CASSQGEGRETQYF. CDR3 coding DNA: TGCGCCAGCAGCCAAGGTGAAGGGCGGGAGACCCAGTACTTC.

This clonotype was seen repeatedly, ten times or more. The chain couples TRBV6-1 to TRBJ2-7; D ambiguous. V was shortened by 6 bases and J by 3 bases, with 15 bases between the two germline ends. CDR3 length: 14 amino acids. CDR1 MNHNS and CDR2 SASEGT come from the germline V gene. The CDR3 region has the DNA TGTGCCAGCAGGGGCTCTCGGTCGGGCTACGAGCAGTACTTC. This codes for CASRGSRSGYEQYF.

This chain joins TRBV3-1 and TRBJ2-7; D is unclear. V lost 4 bases and J lost 5, with 9 bases in between. Per germline, CDR1 LGHDT and CDR2 YNNKEL (reference sequence). The CDR3 totals 12 residues. CDR3 loop: CASSLHQNEQYF. DNA for the CDR3: TGTGCCAGCAGCCTGCATCAGAACGAGCAGTACTTC.

The rearrangement links TRBV9 to TRBJ2-1, with TRBD2 identical over 7 bases. The J call may be mistaken, given a closer DNA end match to TRBJ2-7. This CDR3 contains 16 residues. Germline values: CDR1 SGDLS, CDR2 YYNGEE. CDR3: CASSVSGPSSYNEQYF. DNA for the CDR3: TGTGCCAGCAGCGTTAGCGGGCCAAGCTCCTACAATGAGCAGTACTTC.